Following are 19 T cell receptor beta chains from one sample sequenced in a study of T cells in Graves' hyperthyroidism and ophthalmopathy. TCR beta CDR3 sequences were amplified from RNA transcripts. Using the HTBI primer set, a first-round RT-PCR was run on the TCR CDR3. MiXCR, run by TCRdb on the multiplex PCR reads, gives a single entry per CDR3 protein. Among roughly 800,000 distinct CDR3 sequences listed, 38% were seen once. Specimen: blood. These receptors all stem from a man aged 18 to 29 with Graves' hyperthyroidism.

The CDR3 loop is CASSLSRQVRNQPQHF. The CDR3 nucleotides are TGTGCCAGCAGCTTGTCAAGGCAGGTTCGCAATCAGCCCCAGCATTTT. This chain joins TRBV5-5 and TRBJ1-5, with no clear D. The length of the CDR3 is 16 residues. The germline CDR1 and CDR2 sequences are SGHKS and YYEKEE (reference sequence). Trimming took off 1 base at V and 2 bases at J, with 13 bases between the two ends.

This clonotype appeared a single time. Mismatch with germline at one junction end may stem from a read error. The gene calls are TRBV2 and TRBJ1-4; 7 nucleotides match TRBD1. There are 12 residues in the CDR3. The germline V gene has CDR1 SNHLY and CDR2 FYNNEI. CDR3 nucleotides: TGTGCCAGCAGGCCCCGGGGGGACAGAGCCATTTTT. It is translated as CASRPRGDRAIF.

This clonotype came up a few times. This rearrangement joins TRBV20-1 to TRBJ2-5; D possibly uses TRBD1 or TRBD2 (5 bases each). The CDR3 extends over 13 amino acids. The ends were cut back, 6 bases at V and 2 bases at J, with 13 bases in the middle. Germline lookup yields CDR1 DFQATT and CDR2 SNEGSKA (reference sequence). This CDR3 is CSAVGARQETQYF. For the CDR3, the DNA is TGCAGTGCAGTCGGGGCCCGTCAAGAGACCCAGTACTTC.

Concerning this clonotype itself: This sequence may be a read error, since a much larger clone differs from it by one base. The rearrangement joins TRBV2 to TRBJ2-7, with a tentative D call TRBD1 (5 bases). Per germline, CDR1 SNHLY and CDR2 FYNNEI. Trimming removed 7 bases from V and 2 bases from J, with 9 bases in between. The CDR3 covers 12 residues. CDR3: CASIDSPYEQYF. In DNA form, the CDR3 reads TGTGCCAGCATAGACAGCCCCTACGAGCAGTACTTC.

A remark on this clonotype: A much larger clone differs by one base, so this may be a read error. The rearrangement uses TRBV9 and TRBJ1-2; D gene uncertain. V was shortened by 3 bases and J by 0 bases, with 12 bases between the two germline ends. This CDR3 contains 15 residues. From germline, CDR1 is SGDLS and CDR2 YYNGEE. Written as DNA, the CDR3 is TGTGCCAGCAGCGGGGCAGGACCCGCTAACTATGGCTACACCTTC. It yields the protein CASSGAGPANYGYTF.

To note about this clonotype: Possible read error: a much larger clone is one base away. The genes are TRBV2 and TRBJ2-2, with unresolved D. CDR3 length: 13 amino acids. The V end was cut by 5 bases, the J end by 4 bases, with 8 bases between. Germline loops: CDR1 SNHLY, CDR2 FYNNEI. As DNA, the CDR3 is TGTGCCAGCAGTTGGATGAGCACCGGGGAGCTGTTTTTT. This gives the protein CASSWMSTGELFF.

This clonotype has just a few counts. J is TRBJ2-2 and V is TRBV20-1; 7 bases agree with TRBD1. V gave up 2 bases and J gave up 6 bases; unmatched junction bases: 3. Germline CDR1 reads DFQATT; CDR2 reads SNEGSKA (reference sequence). The CDR3 runs 13 residues. The CDR3 loop reads CSARHTGAGELFF. In DNA, the CDR3 is TGCAGTGCTAGACATACAGGGGCCGGGGAGCTGTTTTTT.

This clonotype was observed at least ten times. The gene calls are TRBV19 and TRBJ1-5, with unresolved D. The germline V and J ends were trimmed by 0 bases and 5 bases, with 11 bases remaining between them. From germline, CDR1 is LNHDA and CDR2 SQIVND (reference sequence). The CDR3 totals 15 residues. DNA of the CDR3: TGTGCCAGTAGTATAGACCGCCTCGGGTATCAGCCCCAGCATTTT. This gives the protein CASSIDRLGYQPQHF.

The genes are TRBV12-3 or TRBV12-4 and TRBJ2-5, with D perhaps given as TRBD1 or TRBD2 (5 bases each). The CDR3 runs to 15 residues. Trimming pared 5 bases from V and 3 bases from J, leaving 16 bases between. CDR3 in amino acids: CASSAPGRSKETQYF. The CDR3 DNA is TGTGCCAGCAGTGCCCCGGGACGGTCTAAAGAGACCCAGTACTTC.

This clonotype appeared a few times. The chain is built from TRBV6-4 and TRBJ1-3; 12 bases fit TRBD1. Germline trimming cut 3 bases from V and 7 bases from J; bases unmatched to any gene: 7. CDR3 length equals 16 residues. The germline gives CDR1 MRHNA, CDR2 SNTAGT. The CDR3 region is CASSEVGTGGMNTIYF. The CDR3, as DNA: TGTGCCAGCAGTGAGGTTGGGACAGGGGGCATGAACACCATATATTTT.

This clonotype was picked up a small number of times. CDR3 DNA: TGTGCCAGCAGTGGGACTCGGACGGGGTATTACTTC. Encoded protein: CASSGTRTGYYF. V gene TRBV7-9 combines with J gene TRBJ2-7; D possibly corresponds to TRBD2 (6 bases). Germline CDR1 is SEHNR and CDR2 is FQNEAQ (reference sequence). Between the trimmed V and J ends, which lost 6 bases and 13 bases, there was a span of 19 bases. The CDR3 length is 12 residues.

The chain employs TRBV9 and TRBJ2-7; D assignment may be TRBD1 or TRBD2 (5 bases each). V lost 4 bases and J 6 bases, leaving 11 bases between the germline ends. The CDR3 contains 12 residues. CDR1 SGDLS and CDR2 YYNGEE come from the germline V gene. The CDR3 nucleotides read TGTGCCAGCAGCCCTCTGAGGGGCGAGCAGTACTTC. Its protein is CASSPLRGEQYF.

This clonotype was recorded at least ten times. The chain links TRBV19 to TRBJ1-6; D may be TRBD1 (6 bases). The CDR3 loop spans 15 amino acids. Per the germline V gene, CDR1 is LNHDA and CDR2 is SQIVND (reference sequence). Deletions cut 7 bases from V and 6 bases from J, with 16 bases between. The CDR3 coding sequence is TGTGCCAGTACCATCGCAGGGGCAGGTAATTCACCCCTCCACTTT. Translated: CASTIAGAGNSPLHF.

The rearrangement links TRBV28 to TRBJ1-5; no clear D. The CDR3 consists of 14 residues. The V end lost 7 bases, the J end lost 7 bases, and 17 bases lay between the germline ends. CDR1 MDHEN and CDR2 SYDVKM come from the germline V gene. The CDR3 sequence: CASISGSFKQPQHF. CDR3 nucleotide sequence: TGTGCCAGCATCTCGGGGTCTTTCAAGCAGCCCCAGCATTTT.

J is TRBJ2-7 and V is TRBV10-1; a weak D match, TRBD1 (6 bases). V lost 4 bases, J lost 2 bases, and 15 bases lay in between. From germline, CDR1 is WNHNN and CDR2 SYGVQD (reference sequence). The CDR3 covers 15 residues. CDR3 nucleotides: TGCGCCAGCAGTGCAACAGGGTCAGTTCCCTACGAGCAGTACTTC. The encoded protein is CASSATGSVPYEQYF.

At least ten counts were recorded for this clonotype. The rearrangement links TRBV7-8 to TRBJ1-2; 7 positions match TRBD1. Germline trimming cut 5 bases from V and 7 bases from J; bases unmatched to any gene: 4. This CDR3 is 12 amino acids long. CDR1 SGHVS and CDR2 FQNEAQ come from the germline V gene. The chain's CDR3 is CASSETGVGYTF. The CDR3 region has the DNA TGTGCCAGCAGCGAAACAGGGGTTGGCTACACCTTC.

Written as DNA, the CDR3 is TGTGCCAGCAGCTTAGCGGGGGGCGCAACTAATGAAAAACTGTTTTTT. Translation gives CASSLAGGATNEKLFF. The chain links TRBV7-6 to TRBJ1-4; D perhaps matches TRBD1 (6 bases). This CDR3 has 16 amino acids. Trimming stripped 0 bases from V and 0 bases from J, with 8 bases between. Germline-derived CDR1 and CDR2 are SGHVS and FNYEAQ.

This clonotype was counted many times. This rearrangement joins TRBV25-1 to TRBJ2-6, with TRBD1 identical over 12 bases. The germline V gene has CDR1 MGHDK and CDR2 SYGVNS. V was clipped by 6 bases and J by 4 bases; unmatched bases: 13. This CDR3 contains 19 residues. This CDR3 reads CASRGGLGQGASGANVLTF. CDR3 sequence (DNA): TGTGCCAGCAGGGGGGGACTGGGACAGGGGGCTTCCGGGGCCAACGTCCTGACTTTC.

This clonotype was seen only a few times. The genes are TRBV20-1 and TRBJ2-5; 7 bases are a match to TRBD2. The CDR3 extends over 14 amino acids. J gave up 1 base and V 3 bases, and 5 bases lay outside the gene matches. CDR1 DFQATT and CDR2 SNEGSKA come from the germline V gene (reference sequence). The CDR3 here is CSASGTGGQETQYF. CDR3 DNA sequence: TGCAGTGCTAGTGGAACGGGAGGCCAAGAGACCCAGTACTTC.